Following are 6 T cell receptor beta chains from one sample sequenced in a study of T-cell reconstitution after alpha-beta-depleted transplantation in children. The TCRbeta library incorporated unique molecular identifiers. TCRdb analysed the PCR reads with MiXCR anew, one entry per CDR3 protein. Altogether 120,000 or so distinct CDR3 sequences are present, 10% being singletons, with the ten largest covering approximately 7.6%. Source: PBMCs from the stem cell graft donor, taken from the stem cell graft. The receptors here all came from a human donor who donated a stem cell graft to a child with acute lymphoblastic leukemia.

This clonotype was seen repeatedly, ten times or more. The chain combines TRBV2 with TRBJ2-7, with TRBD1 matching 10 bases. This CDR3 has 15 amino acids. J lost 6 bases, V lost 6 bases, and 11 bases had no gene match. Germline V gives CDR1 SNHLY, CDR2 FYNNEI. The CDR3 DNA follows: TGTGCCAGCAGGATGAGAACCGGGACAGGGGCCGAGCAGTACTTC. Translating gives CASRMRTGTGAEQYF. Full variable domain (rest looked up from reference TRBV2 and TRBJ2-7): EPEVTQTPSHQVTQMGQEVILRCVPISNHLYFYWYRQILGQKVEFLVSFYNNEISEKSEIFDDQFSVERPDGSNFTLKIRSTKLEDSAMYFCASRMRTGTGAEQYFGPGTRLTVT.

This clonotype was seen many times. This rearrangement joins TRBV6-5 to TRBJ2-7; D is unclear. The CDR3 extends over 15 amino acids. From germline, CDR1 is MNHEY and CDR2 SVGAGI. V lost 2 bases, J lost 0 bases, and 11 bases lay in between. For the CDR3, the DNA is TGTGCCAGCAGTTACCAAACATCAGGCTCCTACGAGCAGTACTTC. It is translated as CASSYQTSGSYEQYF.

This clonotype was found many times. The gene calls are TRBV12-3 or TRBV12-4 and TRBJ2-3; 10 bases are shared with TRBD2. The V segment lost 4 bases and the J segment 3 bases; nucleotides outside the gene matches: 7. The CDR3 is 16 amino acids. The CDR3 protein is CASSSERGGWTDTQYF. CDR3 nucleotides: TGTGCCAGCAGTTCCGAGCGGGGGGGCTGGACAGATACGCAGTATTTT.

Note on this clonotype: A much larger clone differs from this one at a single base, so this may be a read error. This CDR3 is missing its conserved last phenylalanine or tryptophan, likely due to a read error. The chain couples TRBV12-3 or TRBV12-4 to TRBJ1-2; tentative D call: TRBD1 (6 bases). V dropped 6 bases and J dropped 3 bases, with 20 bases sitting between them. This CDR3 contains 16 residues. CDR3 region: CASSLGLRGIHYGYTL. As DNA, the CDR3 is TGTGCCAGCAGCTTGGGCCTAAGGGGGATACACTATGGCTACACCTTG.

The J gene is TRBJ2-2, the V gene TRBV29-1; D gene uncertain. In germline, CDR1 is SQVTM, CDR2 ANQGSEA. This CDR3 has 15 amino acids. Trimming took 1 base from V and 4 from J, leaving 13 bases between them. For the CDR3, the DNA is TGCAGCGTTGAAGTTGGCAGGACCGGCACCGGGGAGCTGTTTTTT. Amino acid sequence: CSVEVGRTGTGELFF.

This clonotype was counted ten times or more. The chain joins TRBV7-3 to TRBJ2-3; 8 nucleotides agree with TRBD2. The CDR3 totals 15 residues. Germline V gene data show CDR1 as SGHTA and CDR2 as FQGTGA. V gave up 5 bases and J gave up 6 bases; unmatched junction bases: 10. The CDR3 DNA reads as TGTGCCAGCAGCCAACTAGCGGCTCTCCTGGATACGCAGTATTTT. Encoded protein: CASSQLAALLDTQYF.